The entry that follows covers one T cell receptor (beta chain) sequence. This sample is drawn from a study of cytomegalovirus exposure and HLA in healthy donors. The CDR3 covers 15 residues. CDR1 SGDLS and CDR2 YYNGEE come from the germline V gene. The V gene lost 0 bases and the J gene lost 3 bases, with 9 bases spanning the gap. 60 Vbeta and 13 Jbeta primers were used in PCR. Clones were sequenced by immunoSEQ multiplex PCR, and TCRdb holds only the in-frame ones, with some missing. The top ten hold roughly 0.5% of the sample, which has approximately 140,000 clones, 88% seen once. The chain uses TRBV9 and TRBJ2-2; D is ambiguous. This clonotype originated in a woman between 35 and 50 years old in good health and CMV-seronegative. The sample consisted of PBMCs. The CDR3 reads CASSVAGTHTGELFF. DNA for the CDR3: TGTGCCAGCAGCGTAGCAGGTACCCACACCGGGGAGCTGTTTTTT.